This TCR beta chain was obtained from a study of human versus mouse CDR3 diversity and MHC coevolution. Findings of the study overall: Human T cells underwent selection on roughly 6 different MHC II alleles. By iCHAO1, human TCR beta clonotypes numbered approximately 1.5 million, the most. On average, humans showed more CDR3 deletions and insertions than mice.

Cells were CD45RO-negative CD62L-positive naive CD4 T cells sorted from PBMCs. Points on this clone: Antigen unknown.

TCRdb keeps only in-frame clones here, not all; method: immunoSEQ multiplex PCR. Of tens of thousands of clones in the sample, around 94% were seen once. Trimming left V 2 bases short and J 6 bases short, with 4 bases between. Per germline, CDR1 SGHRS and CDR2 YFSETQ. The CDR3 has 11 residues. Sequencing was done on a sample of naive CD4+ T cells from blood. Subset indicated: CD45RO-negative CD62L-positive naive CD4 T cells. This receptor was obtained from a person between 55 and 70 years old in good health. V and J are TRBV5-1 and TRBJ2-3; D remains ambiguous. Here the CDR3 reads CASSLLDTQYF. The DNA of the CDR3 is TGCGCCAGCAGCTTACTCGATACGCAGTATTTT.